The clone carrying this T cell receptor beta chain was recorded only once. The sample originates from a study of blood T cell repertoires in COVID-19. Study as a whole: Whether acute or convalescent, the COVID-19 samples came from the United States, Italy and Spain. T cells, B-cell-depleted T cells, or PBMCs provided the cDNA or gDNA that served as material.

Authors' methods: The authors estimated nucleated cell counts from reference gene primer amplification. The data were produced by immunoSEQ multiplex PCR, yet TCRdb's version contains in-frame clones alone and is incomplete. The V and J calls and the clone size are those of that table, but D and trimming were determined from the DNA. The sample yields some 78,000 clones, about 83% seen once. V was trimmed by 3 bases and J by 2 bases, leaving 12 bases between them. The CDR3 loop spans 14 amino acids. Germline V gene sequence: CDR1 SGDLS, CDR2 YYNGEE. The chain employs TRBV9 and TRBJ2-7; possibly TRBD2 for D (6 bases). The specimen sequenced was peripheral blood. This clonotype was sampled from a woman of 80 years or more with active or convalescent COVID-19. The CDR3 coding sequence is TGTGCCAGCAGCGCCGGGACTCAAACCTACGAGCAGTACTTC. Its translation: CASSAGTQTYEQYF.